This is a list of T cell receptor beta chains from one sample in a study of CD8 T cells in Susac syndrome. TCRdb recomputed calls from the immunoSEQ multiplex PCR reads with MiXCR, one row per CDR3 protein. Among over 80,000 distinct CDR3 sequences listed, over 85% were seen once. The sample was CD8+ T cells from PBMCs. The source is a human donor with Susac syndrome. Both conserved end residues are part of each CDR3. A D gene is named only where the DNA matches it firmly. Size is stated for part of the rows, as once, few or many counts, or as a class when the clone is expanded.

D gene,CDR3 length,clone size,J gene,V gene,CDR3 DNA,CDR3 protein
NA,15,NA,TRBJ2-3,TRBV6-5,TGTGCCAGCAGTTACGGACTGTCTAGCACAGATACGCAGTATTTT,CASSYGLSSTDTQYF
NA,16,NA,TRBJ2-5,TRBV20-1,TGCAGTGCGCCTTCGGACGGGTTTCTGGTACAAGAGACCCAGTACTTC,CSAPSDGFLVQETQYF
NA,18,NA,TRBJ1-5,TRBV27,TGTGCCAGCAGCACCCGACAGGAGCTGTGGGGGCTCCACCAGCCCCAGCATTTT,CASSTRQELWGLHQPQHF
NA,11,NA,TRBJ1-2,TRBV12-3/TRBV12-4,TGTGCCAGCAGCGGTCAGGGAAGCTACACCTTC,CASSGQGSYTF
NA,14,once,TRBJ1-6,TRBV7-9,TGTGCCAGCAGCCTCGAGGGGGTTAATTCACCCCTCCACTTT,CASSLEGVNSPLHF
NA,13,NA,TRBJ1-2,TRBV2,TGTGCCAGCAGTGATGGGGCTATCTATGGCTACACCTTC,CASSDGAIYGYTF
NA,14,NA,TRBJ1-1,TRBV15,TGTGCCACCAGCATAAAAAGGGAGAACACTGAAGCTTTCTTT,CATSIKRENTEAFF
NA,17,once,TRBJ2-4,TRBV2,TGTGCCAGCAGTGAAGCATCAAGGGCCCTAGCCAAAAACATTCAGTACTTC,CASSEASRALAKNIQYF
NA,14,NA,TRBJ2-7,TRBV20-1,TGCAGTGCTAGAGCCTTTGACCGACTCTACGAGCAGTACTTC,CSARAFDRLYEQYF
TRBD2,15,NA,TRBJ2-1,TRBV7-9,TGTGCCAGCAGACAACGGACTAGCTCCTACAATGAGCAGTTCTTC,CASRQRTSSYNEQFF
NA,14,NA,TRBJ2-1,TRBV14,TGTGCCAGCAGCCTTATCACCTCCTACAATGAGCAGTTCTTC,CASSLITSYNEQFF
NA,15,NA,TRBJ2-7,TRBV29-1,TGCAGCGTTGAAGCGGGGAGGGACAGAGCCTACGAGCAGTACTTC,CSVEAGRDRAYEQYF
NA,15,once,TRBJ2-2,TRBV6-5,TGTGCCAGCAGTTACGAAAGGGGAAACACCGGGGAGCTGTTTTTT,CASSYERGNTGELFF
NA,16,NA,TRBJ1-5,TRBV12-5,TGTGCTAGTGGTCAGGCCTGGGAAGACGGGAATCAGCCCCAGCATTTT,CASGQAWEDGNQPQHF
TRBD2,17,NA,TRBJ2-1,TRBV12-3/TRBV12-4,TGTGCCATCGTTCCCCCTGTATTCGTGGCGGGAGTACCTGAGCAGTTCTTC,CAIVPPVFVAGVPEQFF
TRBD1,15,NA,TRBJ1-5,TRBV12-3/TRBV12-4,TGTGCCAGCAGTTTAGGGGACAGGGGTAATCAGCCCCAGCATTTT,CASSLGDRGNQPQHF
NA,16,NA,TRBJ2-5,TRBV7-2,TGTGCCAGCAGTCGTCGGGATGTCAACTTCCAAGAGACCCAGTACTTC,CASSRRDVNFQETQYF
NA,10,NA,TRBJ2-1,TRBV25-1,TGTGCCAGCAGTGGTGGTGAGCAGTTCTTC,CASSGGEQFF
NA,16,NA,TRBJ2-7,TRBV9,TGTGCCAGCAGCGCTCGCGGTCGGCTCTCGGTGGACGAGCAGTACTTC,CASSARGRLSVDEQYF
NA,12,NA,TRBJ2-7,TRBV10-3,TGTGCCATCAGTGATAAAGGATACGAGCAGTACTTC,CAISDKGYEQYF
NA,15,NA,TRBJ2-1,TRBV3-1,TGTGCCAGCAGCCAATTACGAGGCTCCTACAATGAGCAGTTCTTC,CASSQLRGSYNEQFF
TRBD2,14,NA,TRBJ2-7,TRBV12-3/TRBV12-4,TGTGCCAGCAGCTTCCTAGCGGGAGTACCCGAGCAGTACTTC,CASSFLAGVPEQYF
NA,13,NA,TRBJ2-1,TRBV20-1,TGCAGATTTGAGGGAGACAACTACAATGAGCAGTTCTTC,CRFEGDNYNEQFF
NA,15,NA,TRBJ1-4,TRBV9,TGTGCCAGCAGCGCCAGGATACATTCGGGCGAAAAACTGTTTTTT,CASSARIHSGEKLFF
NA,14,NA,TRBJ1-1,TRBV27,TGTGCCAGCAGTTTACAGGGGCAGAACACTGAAGCTTTCTTT,CASSLQGQNTEAFF
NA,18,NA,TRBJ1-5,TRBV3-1,TGTGCCAGCAGCCATTCACTCCGGGGGGACAAACGCAATCAGCCCCAGCATTTT,CASSHSLRGDKRNQPQHF
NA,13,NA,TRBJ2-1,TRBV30,TGTGCCTGGAGCCCCGGCCAGGACAATGAGCAGTTCTTC,CAWSPGQDNEQFF
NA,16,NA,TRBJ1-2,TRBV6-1,TGTGCCAGCAGGCCCTCCCCGGGGGCAGCTAACTATGGCTACACCTTC,CASRPSPGAANYGYTF
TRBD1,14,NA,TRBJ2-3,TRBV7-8,TGTGCCAGCAGCCGGGACAGGGTGGAAGATACGCAGTATTTT,CASSRDRVEDTQYF
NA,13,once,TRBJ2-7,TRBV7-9,TGTGCCAGCAGCCGAGTGGGGGGTAACGAGCAGTACTTC,CASSRVGGNEQYF
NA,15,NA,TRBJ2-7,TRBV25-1,TGTGCCAGCAGGGGAGAAGGGGGAATTTCGGACGAGCAGTACTTC,CASRGEGGISDEQYF
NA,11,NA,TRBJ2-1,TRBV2,TGTGCCAGCAGTGAAGGGTTAGTTCAGTTCTTC,CASSEGLVQFF
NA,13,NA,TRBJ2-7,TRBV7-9,TGTGCCAGCAGTCCCAAAAGCTCCTACGAGCAGTACTTC,CASSPKSSYEQYF
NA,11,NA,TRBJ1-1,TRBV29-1,TGCAGCGATGGACCGCGGGGGGAAGCTTTCTTT,CSDGPRGEAFF
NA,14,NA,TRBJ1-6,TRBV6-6,TGTGCCAGCATTGTGAGCTCCTATAATTCACCCCTCCACTTT,CASIVSSYNSPLHF
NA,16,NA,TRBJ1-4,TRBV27,TGTGCCAGCAGTTTATCGAGGGAGGGGACTAATGAAAAACTGTTTTTT,CASSLSREGTNEKLFF
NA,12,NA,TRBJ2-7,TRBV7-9,TGTGCCAGCAGCTTTTCAGGGAGCGAGCAGTACTTC,CASSFSGSEQYF
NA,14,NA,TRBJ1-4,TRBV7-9,TGTGCCAGCATCAGGGGCGGGACTAATGAAAAACTGTTTTTT,CASIRGGTNEKLFF